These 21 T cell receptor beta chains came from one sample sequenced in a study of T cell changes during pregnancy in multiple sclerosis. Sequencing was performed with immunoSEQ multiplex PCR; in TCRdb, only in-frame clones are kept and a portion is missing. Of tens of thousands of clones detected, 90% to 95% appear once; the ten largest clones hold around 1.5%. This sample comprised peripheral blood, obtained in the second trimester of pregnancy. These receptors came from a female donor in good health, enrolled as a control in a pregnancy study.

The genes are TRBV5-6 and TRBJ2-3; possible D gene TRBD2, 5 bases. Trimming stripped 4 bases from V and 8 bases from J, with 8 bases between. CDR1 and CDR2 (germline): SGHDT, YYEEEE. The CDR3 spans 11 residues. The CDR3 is CASSLGGTQYF. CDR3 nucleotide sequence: TGTGCCAGCAGCCTCGGAGGTACGCAGTATTTT. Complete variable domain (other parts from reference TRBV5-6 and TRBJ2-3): DAGVTQSPTHLIKTRGQQVTLRCSPKSGHDTVSWYQQALGQGPQFIFQYYEEEERQRGNFPDRFSGHQFPNYSSELNVNALLLGDSALYLCASSLGGTQYFGPGTRLTVL.

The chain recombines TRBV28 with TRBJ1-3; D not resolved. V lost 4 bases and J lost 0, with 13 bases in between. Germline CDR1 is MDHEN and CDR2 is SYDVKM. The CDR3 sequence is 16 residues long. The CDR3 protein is CASSSPQRFSGNTIYF. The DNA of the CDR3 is TGTGCCAGCAGTTCCCCCCAACGGTTCTCTGGAAACACCATATATTTT.

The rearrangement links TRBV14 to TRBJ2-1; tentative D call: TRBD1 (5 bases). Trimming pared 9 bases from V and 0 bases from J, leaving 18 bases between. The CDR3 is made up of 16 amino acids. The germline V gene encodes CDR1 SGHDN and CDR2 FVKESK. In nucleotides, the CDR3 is TGTGCCAGAGGGTGGATGGGGCCCAGCTCCTACAATGAGCAGTTCTTC. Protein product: CARGWMGPSSYNEQFF.

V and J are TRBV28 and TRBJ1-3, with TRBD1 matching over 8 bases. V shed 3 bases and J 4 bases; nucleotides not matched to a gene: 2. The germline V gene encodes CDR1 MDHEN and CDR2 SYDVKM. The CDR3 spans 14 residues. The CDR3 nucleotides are TGTGCCAGCAGTTTTCAGGGGGCCGGAAACACCATATATTTT. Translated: CASSFQGAGNTIYF.

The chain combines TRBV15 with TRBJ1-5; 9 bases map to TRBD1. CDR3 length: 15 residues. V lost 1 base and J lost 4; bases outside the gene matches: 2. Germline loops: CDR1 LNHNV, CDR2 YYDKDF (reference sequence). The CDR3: CATSRGTGANQPQHF. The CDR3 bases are TGTGCCACCAGCAGAGGGACAGGGGCAAATCAGCCCCAGCATTTT.

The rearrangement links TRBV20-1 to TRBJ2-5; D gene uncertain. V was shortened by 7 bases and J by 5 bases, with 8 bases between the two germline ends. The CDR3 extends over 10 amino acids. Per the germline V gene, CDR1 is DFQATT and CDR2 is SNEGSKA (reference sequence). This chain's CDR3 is CSVFMETQYF. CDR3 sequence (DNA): TGCAGTGTTTTTATGGAGACCCAGTACTTC.

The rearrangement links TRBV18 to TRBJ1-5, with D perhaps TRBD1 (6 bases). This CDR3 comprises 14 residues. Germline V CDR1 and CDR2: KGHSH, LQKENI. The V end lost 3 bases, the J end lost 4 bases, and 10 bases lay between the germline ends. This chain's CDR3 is CASSPSRGNQPQHF. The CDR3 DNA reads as TGTGCCAGCTCACCCAGCAGGGGTAATCAGCCCCAGCATTTT. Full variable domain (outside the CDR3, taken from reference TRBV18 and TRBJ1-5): NAGVMQNPRHLVRRRGQEARLRCSPMKGHSHVYWYRQLPEEGLKFMVYLQKENIIDESGMPKERFSAEFPKEGPSILRIQQVVRGDSAAYFCASSPSRGNQPQHFGDGTRLSIL.

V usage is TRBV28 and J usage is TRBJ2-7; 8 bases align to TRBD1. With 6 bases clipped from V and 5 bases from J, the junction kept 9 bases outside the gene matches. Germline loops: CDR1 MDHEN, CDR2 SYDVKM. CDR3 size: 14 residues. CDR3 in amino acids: CASRLDRGRNEQYF. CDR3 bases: TGTGCCAGCAGACTAGACAGGGGCCGAAACGAGCAGTACTTC.

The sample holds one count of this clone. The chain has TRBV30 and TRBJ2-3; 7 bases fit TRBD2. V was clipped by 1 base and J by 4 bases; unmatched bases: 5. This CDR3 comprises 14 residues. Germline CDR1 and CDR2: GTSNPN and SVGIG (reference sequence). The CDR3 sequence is CAWSGLAGADTQYF. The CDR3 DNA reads TGTGCCTGGAGTGGACTAGCCGGGGCAGATACGCAGTATTTT.

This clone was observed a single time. The CDR3 loop reads CAISEGDRVITDTQYF. The DNA for the CDR3 is TGTGCCATCAGTGAGGGGGACAGGGTCATCACAGATACGCAGTATTTT. The V call is TRBV10-3, the J call TRBJ2-3; 9 nucleotides agree with TRBD1. V lost 2 bases, J lost 2 bases, and 5 bases stayed unmatched. Germline V gene data show CDR1 as ENHRY and CDR2 as SYGVKD. CDR3 length: 16 residues.

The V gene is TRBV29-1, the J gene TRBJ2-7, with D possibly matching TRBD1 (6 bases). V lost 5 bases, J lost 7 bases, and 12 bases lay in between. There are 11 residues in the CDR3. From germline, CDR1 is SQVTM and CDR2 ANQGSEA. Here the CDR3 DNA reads TGCAGCGTTCGGCAGGGGATTGAGCAGTACTTC. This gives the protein CSVRQGIEQYF.

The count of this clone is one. The CDR3 loop reads CASSYRGGLVTGELFF. In nucleotides, the CDR3 is TGTGCCAGCAGTTACCGGGGGGGCTTAGTCACCGGGGAGCTGTTTTTT. This sequence joins TRBV6-5 and TRBJ2-2, with 8 bases fitting TRBD2. The CDR3 totals 16 residues. Trimming at V came to 2 bases and at J to 4 bases, leaving 6 bases not matched to a gene. Germline V gives CDR1 MNHEY, CDR2 SVGAGI.

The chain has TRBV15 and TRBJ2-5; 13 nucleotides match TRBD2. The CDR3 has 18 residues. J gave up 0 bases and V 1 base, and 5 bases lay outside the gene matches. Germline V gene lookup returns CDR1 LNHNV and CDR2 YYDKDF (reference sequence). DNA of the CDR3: TGTGCCACCAGCAGAGGGGGGACTAGCGGGACGTACCAAGAGACCCAGTACTTC. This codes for CATSRGGTSGTYQETQYF. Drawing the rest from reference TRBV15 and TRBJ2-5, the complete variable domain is DAMVIQNPRYQVTQFGKPVTLSCSQTLNHNVMYWYQQKSSQAPKLLFHYYDKDFNNEADTPDNFQSRRPNTSFCFLDIRSPGLGDTAMYLCATSRGGTSGTYQETQYFGPGTRLLVL.

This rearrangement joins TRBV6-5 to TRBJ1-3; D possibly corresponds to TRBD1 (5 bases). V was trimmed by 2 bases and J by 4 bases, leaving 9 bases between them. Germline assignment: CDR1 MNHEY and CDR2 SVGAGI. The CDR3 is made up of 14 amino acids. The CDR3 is CASSYGGVGNTIYF. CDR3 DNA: TGTGCCAGCAGTTACGGAGGGGTGGGAAACACCATATATTTT.

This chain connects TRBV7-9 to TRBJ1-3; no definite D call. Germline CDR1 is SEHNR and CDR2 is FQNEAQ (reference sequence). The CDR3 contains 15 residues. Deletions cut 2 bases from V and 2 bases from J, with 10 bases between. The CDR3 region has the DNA TGTGCCAGCAGCTTAAGTCCCAGGCCTGGAAACACCATATATTTT. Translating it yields CASSLSPRPGNTIYF.

The CDR3 DNA is TGTGCCAGCAGCCAAGCCCCCGGGACAGGGATAACCGGGGAGCTGTTTTTT. Its translation is CASSQAPGTGITGELFF. The chain employs TRBV4-2 and TRBJ2-2; 9 bases agree with TRBD1. Trimming took 1 base from V and 5 from J; bases not matched to a gene: 8. The germline V gene encodes CDR1 LGHNA and CDR2 YNFKEQ. This CDR3 spans 17 amino acids.

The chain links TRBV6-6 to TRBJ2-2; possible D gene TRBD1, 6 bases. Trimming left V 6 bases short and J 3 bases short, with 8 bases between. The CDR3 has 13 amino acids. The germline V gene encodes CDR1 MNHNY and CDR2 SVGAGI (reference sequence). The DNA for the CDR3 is TGTGCCAGCAGACAGGGTTACACCGGGGAGCTGTTTTTT. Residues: CASRQGYTGELFF.

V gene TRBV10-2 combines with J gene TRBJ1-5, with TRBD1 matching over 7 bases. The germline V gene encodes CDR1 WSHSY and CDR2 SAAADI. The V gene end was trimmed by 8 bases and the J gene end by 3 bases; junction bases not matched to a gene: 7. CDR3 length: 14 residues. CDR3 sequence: CASSTGALNQPQHF. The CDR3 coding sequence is TGCGCCAGCTCTACAGGGGCCCTCAATCAGCCCCAGCATTTT.

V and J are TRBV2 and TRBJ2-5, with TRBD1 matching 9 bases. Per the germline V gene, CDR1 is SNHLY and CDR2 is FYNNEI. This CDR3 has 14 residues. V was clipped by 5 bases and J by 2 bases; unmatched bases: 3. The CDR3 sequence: CASSRDRAQETQYF. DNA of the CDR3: TGTGCCAGCAGTCGGGACAGGGCGCAAGAGACCCAGTACTTC. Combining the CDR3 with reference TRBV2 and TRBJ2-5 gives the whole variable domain EPEVTQTPSHQVTQMGQEVILRCVPISNHLYFYWYRQILGQKVEFLVSFYNNEISEKSEIFDDQFSVERPDGSNFTLKIRSTKLEDSAMYFCASSRDRAQETQYFGPGTRLLVL.

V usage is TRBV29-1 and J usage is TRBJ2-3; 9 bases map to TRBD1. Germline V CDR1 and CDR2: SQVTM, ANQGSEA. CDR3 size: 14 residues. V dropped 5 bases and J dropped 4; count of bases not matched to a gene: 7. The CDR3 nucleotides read TGCAGCGTTTTGGACAGGGGCGGGGCAGATACGCAGTATTTT. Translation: CSVLDRGGADTQYF.

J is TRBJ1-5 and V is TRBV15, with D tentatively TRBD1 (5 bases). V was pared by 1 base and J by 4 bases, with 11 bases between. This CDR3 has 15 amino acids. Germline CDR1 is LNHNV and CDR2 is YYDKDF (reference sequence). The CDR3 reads CATSRGDRNNQPQHF. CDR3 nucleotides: TGTGCCACCAGCAGAGGAGACAGAAATAATCAGCCCCAGCATTTT. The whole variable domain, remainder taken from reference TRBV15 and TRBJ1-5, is DAMVIQNPRYQVTQFGKPVTLSCSQTLNHNVMYWYQQKSSQAPKLLFHYYDKDFNNEADTPDNFQSRRPNTSFCFLDIRSPGLGDTAMYLCATSRGDRNNQPQHFGDGTRLSIL.